These T cell receptor beta chains were read from a single sample in a study of T cell responses to AZD1222 COVID-19 vaccine. Measured with immunoSEQ multiplex PCR; TCRdb has only the in-frame clones, and not every one. Here the sample spans roughly 100,000 clones, just under 95% being singletons. This material consisted of peripheral blood, taken on day 0 of AZD1222 vaccination. The receptors were gathered from an adult in good health. The CDR3 runs from the conserved cysteine through the conserved F or W. D genes are given only for firm matches. Where a row states a size, it is once, few, many or the class of an expanded clone; other rows omit it.

d_call,cdr3_length,v_call,j_call,clone_size,cdr3_aa,cdr3_nt
NA,15,TRBV28,TRBJ1-6,NA,CASKRAAVYNSPLHF,TGTGCCAGCAAGAGGGCAGCAGTCTATAATTCACCCCTCCACTTT
NA,11,TRBV12-3/TRBV12-4,TRBJ1-1,NA,CASSFTTEAFF,TGTGCCAGCAGTTTTACCACTGAAGCTTTCTTT
NA,14,TRBV3-1/TRBV3-2,TRBJ1-3,NA,CASSNGAWGNTIYF,TGTGCCAGCAGCAATGGGGCATGGGGAAACACCATATATTTT
NA,15,TRBV11-3,TRBJ1-2,NA,CASSPKPWQAYGYTF,TGTGCCAGCAGCCCGAAACCGTGGCAGGCATATGGCTACACCTTC
NA,14,TRBV29-1,TRBJ1-6,NA,CSAAAGGKNSPLHF,TGCAGCGCTGCCGCGGGGGGGAAGAATTCACCCCTCCACTTT
NA,13,TRBV7-3,TRBJ1-2,NA,CASSTLGPYGYTF,TGTGCCAGCAGCACCCTGGGACCCTATGGCTACACCTTC
NA,18,TRBV9,TRBJ1-3,NA,CASSPNPPTTSSGNTIYF,TGTGCCAGCAGCCCAAACCCTCCTACTACGAGCTCTGGAAACACCATATATTTT
NA,15,TRBV5-8,TRBJ1-2,NA,CASSFKTAARYGYTF,TGTGCCAGCAGCTTCAAGACAGCGGCACGCTATGGCTACACCTTC
NA,13,TRBV4-1,TRBJ1-1,NA,CASSRTLNTEAFF,TGCGCCAGCAGCAGAACGCTGAACACTGAAGCTTTCTTT
NA,15,TRBV7-6,TRBJ1-5,NA,CASSLAPGADQPQHF,TGTGCCAGCAGCTTAGCCCCAGGGGCGGATCAGCCCCAGCATTTT
NA,14,TRBV30,TRBJ1-2,NA,CAWKEGPRHYGYTF,TGTGCCTGGAAAGAGGGGCCAAGACACTATGGCTACACCTTC
NA,13,TRBV28,TRBJ1-2,NA,CASTRGEVWGYTF,TGTGCCAGCACGCGGGGGGAGGTATGGGGCTACACCTTC
NA,14,TRBV7-9,TRBJ2-5,NA,CASSPPGRGETQYF,TGTGCCAGCAGCCCCCCGGGCCGGGGGGAGACCCAGTACTTC
NA,14,TRBV19,TRBJ1-5,NA,CASSNPGLSQPQHF,TGTGCCAGTAGTAACCCGGGTTTGAGTCAGCCCCAGCATTTT
NA,16,TRBV5-1,TRBJ1-1,once,CASSLGGVLQRTEAFF,TGCGCCAGCAGCTTGGGGGGGGTCCTGCAGCGCACTGAAGCTTTCTTT
TRBD1,15,TRBV19,TRBJ2-7,NA,CASSIGGTGGYEQYF,TGTGCCAGTAGTATCGGCGGGACAGGGGGCTACGAGCAGTACTTC
NA,15,TRBV19,TRBJ2-7,once,CASSIRTGPPYEQYF,TGTGCCAGTAGTATCCGTACAGGGCCGCCCTACGAGCAGTACTTC
NA,15,TRBV18,TRBJ1-6,NA,CASSRQGSYNSPLHF,TGTGCCAGCTCCCGCCAGGGTTCCTATAATTCACCCCTCCACTTT
NA,12,TRBV19,TRBJ2-1,NA,CASTEAGNEQFF,TGTGCCAGTACAGAGGCAGGCAATGAGCAGTTCTTC
NA,13,TRBV12-3/TRBV12-4,TRBJ1-3,NA,CASSFYRSNTIYF,TGTGCCAGCAGTTTTTACAGGTCGAACACCATATATTTT
TRBD1,14,TRBV4-2,TRBJ2-4,once,CASSQPGQGNIQYF,TGTGCCAGCAGCCAACCGGGACAGGGAAACATTCAGTACTTC
NA,16,TRBV28,TRBJ1-4,NA,CASSSIAGATNEKLFF,TGTGCCAGCAGTTCCATCGCAGGGGCGACTAATGAAAAACTGTTTTTT
TRBD1,16,TRBV6-2/TRBV6-3,TRBJ2-7,NA,CASSYMLHRGSYEQYF,TGTGCCAGCAGTTACATGCTTCACAGGGGCTCCTACGAGCAGTACTTC
TRBD2,16,TRBV5-1,TRBJ2-1,NA,CASRNGLAGGYNEQFF,TGCGCCAGCAGGAATGGACTAGCGGGGGGGTACAATGAGCAGTTCTTC
NA,18,TRBV19,TRBJ2-6,NA,CASSIDRGTYSGANVLTF,TGTGCCAGTAGTATTGATCGGGGAACCTACTCTGGGGCCAACGTCCTGACTTTC
TRBD2,15,TRBV5-1,TRBJ2-7,NA,CASSTESGRAYEQYF,TGCGCCAGCAGCACCGAGAGCGGGAGAGCCTACGAGCAGTACTTC
NA,13,TRBV3-1/TRBV3-2,TRBJ1-4,NA,CASSPHTNEKLFF,TGTGCCAGCAGCCCTCACACTAATGAAAAACTGTTTTTT
TRBD1,15,TRBV5-5,TRBJ2-2,once,CASSWTGSNTGELFF,TGTGCCAGCAGCTGGACAGGTTCGAACACCGGGGAGCTGTTTTTT
NA,13,TRBV27,TRBJ1-1,NA,CASSRIGGTEAFF,TGTGCCAGCAGTCGGATCGGGGGGACTGAAGCTTTCTTT
NA,13,TRBV19,TRBJ1-1,NA,CASSQQMNTEAFF,TGTGCCAGTAGTCAGCAGATGAACACTGAAGCTTTCTTT
NA,15,TRBV7-2,TRBJ2-7,once,CASSPPLERTYEQYF,TGTGCCAGCAGCCCCCCGTTAGAGCGGACCTACGAGCAGTACTTC
TRBD1,14,TRBV3-1/TRBV3-2,TRBJ1-4,NA,CASSWDRGDEKLFF,TGTGCCAGCAGCTGGGACAGGGGGGATGAAAAACTGTTTTTT
NA,15,TRBV14,TRBJ2-2,NA,CASSQVRAEAGELFF,TGTGCCAGCAGCCAAGTCAGGGCGGAGGCCGGGGAGCTGTTTTTT
NA,11,TRBV20-1,TRBJ1-4,NA,CSALNGEKLFF,TGCAGTGCCCTCAACGGGGAAAAACTGTTTTTT
NA,13,TRBV10-3,TRBJ2-3,NA,CAISESGADTQYF,TGTGCCATCAGTGAGTCAGGGGCAGATACGCAGTATTTT
NA,16,TRBV13,TRBJ1-2,NA,CASSFIGTGRNYGYTF,TGTGCCAGCAGCTTCATCGGAACAGGGAGAAACTATGGCTACACCTTC
NA,12,TRBV7-9,TRBJ2-2,NA,CASSLMTGELFF,TGTGCCAGCAGCTTAATGACCGGGGAGCTGTTTTTT
NA,15,TRBV6-2/TRBV6-3,TRBJ1-4,NA,CASSYAGQINEKLFF,TGTGCCAGCAGTTACGCCGGACAGATAAATGAAAAACTGTTTTTT
NA,13,TRBV5-1,TRBJ1-1,once,CASSDGLNTEAFF,TGCGCCAGCAGCGACGGACTGAACACTGAAGCTTTCTTT
NA,12,TRBV7-9,TRBJ2-1,NA,CASSPPGNEQFF,TGTGCCAGCAGCCCTCCCGGGAATGAGCAGTTCTTC
TRBD2,17,TRBV6-4,TRBJ2-2,NA,CASSDRIAGGDTGELFF,TGTGCCAGCAGTGACCGAATAGCGGGAGGGGACACCGGGGAGCTGTTTTTT
NA,16,TRBV4-1,TRBJ1-4,NA,CASSQETPSFSVGLFF,TGCGCCAGCAGCCAAGAGACCCCATCCTTTTCGGTTGGTCTGTTTTTT
NA,11,TRBV6-5,TRBJ2-7,NA,CASRENYEQYF,TGTGCCAGCAGGGAGAACTACGAGCAGTACTTC
NA,13,TRBV5-6,TRBJ1-1,NA,CASSGRMNTEAFF,TGTGCCAGCAGCGGCAGAATGAACACTGAAGCTTTCTTT
TRBD1,19,TRBV6-2/TRBV6-3,TRBJ1-4,NA,CASSPIPGQGTPTNEKLFF,TGTGCCAGCAGTCCAATTCCGGGACAGGGGACTCCAACTAATGAAAAACTGTTTTTT
NA,14,TRBV5-1,TRBJ2-3,NA,CASRTVPRTDTQYF,TGCGCCAGCAGAACCGTGCCACGCACAGATACGCAGTATTTT
NA,13,TRBV30,TRBJ1-5,NA,CACNTGRNQPQHF,TGTGCCTGTAATACGGGACGGAATCAGCCCCAGCATTTT
NA,12,TRBV10-3,TRBJ1-1,NA,CAIKPLTGAAFF,TGTGCCATCAAGCCCCTGACTGGGGCAGCTTTCTTT
TRBD1,15,TRBV28,TRBJ1-2,NA,CASTRITTGGGGYTF,TGTGCCAGCACCCGAATTACGACAGGGGGTGGGGGCTACACCTTC
NA,15,TRBV3-1/TRBV3-2,TRBJ2-5,NA,CASSQFILEQETQYF,TGTGCCAGCAGCCAATTTATCCTAGAACAAGAGACCCAGTACTTC
NA,13,TRBV5-1,TRBJ1-3,NA,CATGESSGNTIYF,TGCGCCACAGGAGAGAGCTCTGGAAACACCATATATTTT
NA,14,TRBV4-1,TRBJ1-3,NA,CASSELNRGNTIYF,TGCGCCAGCAGCGAACTGAACAGGGGAAACACCATATATTTT
NA,14,TRBV3-1/TRBV3-2,TRBJ1-2,once,CASSQVGGSSGYTF,TGTGCCAGCAGCCAAGTGGGGGGGAGCTCGGGCTACACCTTC